Given below is one T cell receptor (beta chain) in context. Patients from Seattle were sampled longitudinally, starting during active infection. This sample was included in a study of blood T cell repertoires in COVID-19. Whole-study context: Italy, Spain and the United States were the sources of the convalescent and acute COVID-19 samples. Sources were T cells, B-cell-depleted T cells, or PBMCs; the material itself was cDNA or gDNA.

Original data processing: Amplifying reference gene primers gave estimates of nucleated cell counts. Method: immunoSEQ multiplex PCR; TCRdb's copy keeps in-frame clones and lacks some. The V and J calls and clone size come from that table; D and trimming were worked out from the DNA. The sample has 450,000 or so clones, 85% to 90% seen once. Germline trimming cut 7 bases from V and 5 bases from J; bases unmatched to any gene: 6. In germline, CDR1 is LNHDA, CDR2 SQIVND (reference sequence). CDR3 length: 13 amino acids. Sequencing used peripheral blood. The chain joins TRBV19 to TRBJ2-5, with 8 positions matching TRBD1. This clonotype was obtained from a young man with COVID-19, enrolled during active disease. CDR3 nucleotide sequence: TGTGCCAGTACCGCGACAGGGGTTGAGACCCAGTACTTC. Amino acid sequence: CASTATGVETQYF.